This TCR beta chain emerged from a study of response to subunit inactivated influenza vaccine. TCRdb independently ran MiXCR on the RT-PCR reads; one entry per CDR3 protein. Seen here are a few hundred thousand distinct CDR3 sequences, approximately 10% observed once, and the top ten hold more than 9.5%. A few counts support this clonotype. From germline, CDR1 is GTSNPN and CDR2 SVGIG (reference sequence). V shed 2 bases and J shed 2 bases, with 7 bases lying between them. This CDR3 spans 12 amino acids. These data also featured in a second study, about T cells expressing NK-cell markers. According to that study: cDNA encoding TCR beta was synthesized via 5'RACE template switching incorporating UMIs. Dominance of the CD3+CD56-NKG2C+ fraction by these clonotypes also held in a handful of donors.

This receptor was identified in a man aged 45-60 years who received an inactivated influenza vaccine. Source: PBMCs from blood, taken on the day of vaccination. This chain joins TRBV30 and TRBJ2-7; the D is unclear. This CDR3 reads CAWSIWTYEQYF. CDR3 in DNA: TGTGCCTGGAGTATCTGGACCTACGAGCAGTACTTC.